These 29 T cell receptor beta chains share one sample of origin, sequenced in a study of blood T cells in healthy people across ages. Then a second PCR, running about 7 to 11 cycles, was carried out with a sample-barcoded 5' primer and a J-beta primer mix. TCRdb recomputed calls from the 5' RACE reads with MiXCR, one row per CDR3 protein. Altogether roughly 500,000 distinct CDR3 sequences are present, approximately 30% being singletons, with the ten largest covering about a fifth. Sequenced sample: blood. These receptors all stem from a woman aged 70 to 79 in good health.

This chain uses TRBV6-2 or TRBV6-3 with TRBJ1-2; D is perhaps TRBD1 (6 bases). In germline, CDR1 is MNHEY, CDR2 SVGEGT. CDR3 length: 14 amino acids. V was pared by 4 bases and J by 8 bases, with 17 bases between. The CDR3 is CASSWFEQGAGYTF. The CDR3 bases are TGTGCCAGCAGTTGGTTCGAACAGGGCGCAGGCTACACCTTC.

This clonotype was seen ten or more times. The chain has TRBV7-2 and TRBJ2-1, with 9 bases matching TRBD2. Germline CDR1 is SGHTA and CDR2 is FQGNSA. The trim removed 5 bases at V and 0 bases at J, leaving 20 bases unmatched. The length of the CDR3 is 21 residues. The CDR3 DNA follows: TGTGCCAGCAGCATCATGGCGGCTAGCGGGGACTTCTCCAACTCCTACAATGAGCAGTTCTTC. Translating gives CASSIMAASGDFSNSYNEQFF.

The chain links TRBV7-2 to TRBJ2-4; 14 bases map to TRBD2. CDR1 and CDR2 from the germline V gene are SGHTA and FQGNSA. This CDR3 has 16 amino acids. Trimming took 5 bases from V and 8 from J; bases not matched to a gene: 8. The CDR3 is CASSGLAGGRWDIQYF. For the CDR3, the DNA is TGTGCCAGCAGCGGACTAGCGGGGGGCCGATGGGACATTCAGTACTTC.

For this clonotype: Given a much more abundant clone one base away, this may be a read error. The rearrangement joins TRBV7-6 to TRBJ2-3; unclear D gene. Trimming left V 3 bases short and J 4 bases short, with 5 bases between. Germline values: CDR1 SGHVS, CDR2 FNYEAQ. The CDR3 is 12 residues long. DNA of the CDR3: TGTGCCAGCAGCTTGTGGGCAGATACGCAGTATTTT. It translates to CASSLWADTQYF. Full variable domain (outside the CDR3, taken from reference TRBV7-6 and TRBJ2-3): GAGVSQSPRYKVTKRGQDVALRCDPISGHVSLYWYRQALGQGPEFLTYFNYEAQQDKSGLPNDRFSAERPEGSISTLTIQRTEQRDSAMYRCASSLWADTQYFGPGTRLTVL.

The rearrangement links TRBV12-3 or TRBV12-4 to TRBJ1-5, with 7 bases fitting TRBD1. This CDR3 spans 14 amino acids. The V segment lost 6 bases and the J segment 11 bases; nucleotides outside the gene matches: 13. CDR3 nucleotide sequence: TGTGCCAGCAGGGACAGGACCCCTGGCGTGACCCAGCATTTT. Translation: CASRDRTPGVTQHF.

The chain combines TRBV4-3 with TRBJ2-5; the match to TRBD2 covers 10 bases. The tail of the sequence fits TRBJ2-7 better, so the J call may be wrong. The CDR3 spans 18 residues. Germline loops: CDR1 LGHNA, CDR2 YSLEER. CDR3 amino acids: CASSQDEKREGPGYEQYF. The CDR3, as DNA: TGCGCCAGCAGCCAAGACGAAAAGCGGGAGGGCCCGGGCTACGAGCAGTACTTC.

This clonotype was counted a few times. This chain links TRBV4-3 with TRBJ1-3; TRBD1 matches at 8 bases. CDR1 LGHNA and CDR2 YSLEER come from the germline V gene. The CDR3 loop spans 19 amino acids. J lost 2 bases, V lost 4 bases, and 16 bases had no gene match. In nucleotides, the CDR3 is TGCGCCAGCAGCCCTCAGACAGGGGTTTACTCCTCGGCTGGAAACACCATATATTTT. Its protein is CASSPQTGVYSSAGNTIYF.

The gene calls are TRBV5-1 and TRBJ1-1; D ambiguous. Germline lookup yields CDR1 SGHRS and CDR2 YFSETQ. The CDR3 covers 14 residues. The V end was cut by 4 bases, the J end by 0 bases, with 10 bases between. Here the CDR3 DNA reads TGCGCCAGCAGCGGAGGTAACATGAACACTGAAGCTTTCTTT. Amino acids: CASSGGNMNTEAFF.

There are a few counts of this clonotype. The chain has TRBV5-1 and TRBJ2-7; TRBD1 matches at 7 bases. Germline V gene data show CDR1 as SGHRS and CDR2 as YFSETQ. With V trimmed by 0 bases and J by 3 bases, 3 bases remained unmatched. CDR3 length: 14 amino acids. The CDR3 bases are TGCGCCAGCAGCTTGGACCAGGGGGTCTACGAGCAGTACTTC. Protein product: CASSLDQGVYEQYF. Filled out from reference TRBV5-1 and TRBJ2-7, the complete variable domain reads KAGVTQTPRYLIKTRGQQVTLSCSPISGHRSVSWYQQTPGQGLQFLFEYFSETQRNKGNFPGRFSGRQFSNSRSEMNVSTLELGDSALYLCASSLDQGVYEQYFGPGTRLTVT.

This clonotype has only a few counts. CDR3 sequence: CSVVRGTEAFF. DNA for the CDR3: TGCAGCGTTGTTAGGGGCACTGAAGCTTTCTTT. V gene TRBV29-1 combines with J gene TRBJ1-1; weak D call: TRBD1 (5 bases). The CDR3 runs 11 residues. Trimming cost V 4 bases and J 4 bases, with 7 bases left between them. Germline V gene lookup returns CDR1 SQVTM and CDR2 ANQGSEA. The entire variable domain, with the rest obtained from reference TRBV29-1 and TRBJ1-1, is as follows: SAVISQKPSRDICQRGTSLTIQCQVDSQVTMMFWYRQQPGQSLTLIATANQGSEATYESGFVIDKFPISRPNLTFSTLTVSNMSPEDSSIYLCSVVRGTEAFFGQGTRLTVV.

The chain links TRBV12-3 or TRBV12-4 to TRBJ1-5; D is perhaps TRBD1 (5 bases). The CDR3 loop spans 16 amino acids. The germline V and J ends were trimmed by 1 base and 2 bases, with 12 bases remaining between them. The CDR3 DNA sequence: TGTGCCAGCAGTTTAGGAGGGGTAAGAGGCAATCAGCCCCAGCATTTT. Protein: CASSLGGVRGNQPQHF.

The rearrangement uses TRBV23-1 and TRBJ2-5, with 8 bases that match TRBD2. TRBV23-1 is sorted into the ORF group, with uncertain function. The CDR3 extends over 16 amino acids. Trimming at V came to 2 bases and at J to 2 bases, leaving 7 bases not matched to a gene. The CDR3 sequence: CASSQPRLASQETQYF. For the CDR3, the DNA is TGCGCCAGCAGTCAACCCAGACTAGCGAGTCAAGAGACCCAGTACTTC.

The chain employs TRBV7-9 and TRBJ1-1; 9 bases match TRBD1. The CDR3 extends over 15 amino acids. Per the germline V gene, CDR1 is SEHNR and CDR2 is FQNEAQ (reference sequence). V was clipped by 3 bases and J by 5 bases; unmatched bases: 7. The CDR3: CASSFLGTGKTEAFF. The DNA for the CDR3 is TGTGCCAGCAGCTTCCTCGGGACAGGGAAGACTGAAGCTTTCTTT.

The chain uses TRBV20-1 and TRBJ2-2; TRBD2 aligns across 8 bases. The V segment lost 6 bases and the J segment 7 bases; nucleotides outside the gene matches: 7. This CDR3 region has 13 residues. Per germline, CDR1 DFQATT and CDR2 SNEGSKA (reference sequence). CDR3 loop: CSAVNAGGGELFF. The CDR3 nucleotides read TGCAGTGCCGTCAATGCGGGGGGCGGGGAGCTGTTTTTT.

V is TRBV5-7 and J is TRBJ2-3; D is ambiguous. TRBV5-7 counts as an open reading frame of uncertain function. V was clipped by 4 bases and J by 0 bases, with 9 bases between them. The CDR3 is made up of 14 amino acids. CDR3: CASSTRDSTDTQYF. The CDR3 DNA reads TGTGCCAGCAGCACCCGAGACAGCACAGATACGCAGTATTTT.

This clonotype was seen a few times. This chain links TRBV20-1 with TRBJ2-5; D call uncertain. CDR3 length: 13 residues. The V end was cut by 5 bases, the J end by 0 bases, with 10 bases between. Germline V gene lookup returns CDR1 DFQATT and CDR2 SNEGSKA (reference sequence). The chain's CDR3 is CSAPPGNQETQYF. CDR3 DNA: TGCAGTGCTCCCCCGGGTAACCAAGAGACCCAGTACTTC.

J is TRBJ2-1 and V is TRBV20-1; 8 bases map to TRBD1. Germline loops: CDR1 DFQATT, CDR2 SNEGSKA (reference sequence). Trimming at V came to 3 bases and at J to 1 base, leaving 8 bases not matched to a gene. This CDR3 spans 16 amino acids. CDR3 residues: CSARSQQGESYNEQFF. The CDR3 coding sequence is TGCAGTGCTAGGAGCCAACAGGGGGAATCCTACAATGAGCAGTTCTTC.

This clonotype has a handful of counts. This sequence joins TRBV7-2 and TRBJ2-1; tentatively, D is TRBD1 (6 bases). There are 14 residues in the CDR3. Trimming cost V 5 bases and J 5 bases, with 13 bases left between them. Germline V gives CDR1 SGHTA, CDR2 FQGNSA. CDR3 loop: CASSRQRDNNEQFF. In DNA form, the CDR3 reads TGTGCCAGCAGCCGGCAACGGGACAACAATGAGCAGTTCTTC.

The rearrangement uses TRBV29-1 and TRBJ2-5; 7 bases line up with TRBD1. Germline V gene lookup returns CDR1 SQVTM and CDR2 ANQGSEA. This CDR3 contains 12 residues. V lost 7 bases and J lost 4; bases outside the gene matches: 6. The CDR3 DNA is TGCAGCGGACAGGGAAAGGGAGAGACCCAGTACTTC. Amino acid sequence: CSGQGKGETQYF.

This clonotype was seen a handful of times. The CDR3: CASSLLSGTGATNEKLFF. The DNA of the CDR3 is TGTGCCAGCTCACTTTTATCCGGGACAGGGGCAACTAATGAAAAACTGTTTTTT. This sequence joins TRBV18 and TRBJ1-4, with 10 bases lining up with TRBD1. This CDR3 spans 18 amino acids. The germline V gene has CDR1 KGHSH and CDR2 LQKENI. The V gene end was trimmed by 4 bases and the J gene end by 0 bases; junction bases not matched to a gene: 8. Full variable domain (remainder filled in from reference TRBV18 and TRBJ1-4): NAGVMQNPRHLVRRRGQEARLRCSPMKGHSHVYWYRQLPEEGLKFMVYLQKENIIDESGMPKERFSAEFPKEGPSILRIQQVVRGDSAAYFCASSLLSGTGATNEKLFFGSGTQLSVL.

This clonotype occurred a few times. The V and J genes are TRBV7-2 and TRBJ1-2; no definite D call. Trimming removed 1 base at V and 6 bases at J, with 18 bases between. Germline assignment: CDR1 SGHTA and CDR2 FQGNSA. The CDR3 has 16 residues. The DNA of the CDR3 is TGTGCCAGCAGCTTAGATCCCCAACAGTCCTTTAATGGCTACACCTTC. It yields the protein CASSLDPQQSFNGYTF.

The gene calls are TRBV7-2 and TRBJ2-3; possible D gene TRBD2, 6 bases. The CDR3 runs 17 residues. The germline V gene has CDR1 SGHTA and CDR2 FQGNSA. Between the trimmed V and J ends, which lost 2 bases and 1 base, there was a span of 16 bases. Here the CDR3 DNA reads TGTGCCAGCAGCTTATTCCCAGGCGGGGTTGGCACAGATACGCAGTATTTT. Amino acids: CASSLFPGGVGTDTQYF.

The chain is built from TRBV4-3 and TRBJ2-5, with 11 bases identical to TRBD1. CDR1 LGHNA and CDR2 YSLEER come from the germline V gene. This CDR3 is built from 16 residues. V was clipped by 3 bases and J by 4 bases; unmatched bases: 7. CDR3 region: CASSQSTGTGGETQYF. Here the CDR3 DNA reads TGCGCCAGCAGCCAGTCTACCGGGACAGGGGGAGAGACCCAGTACTTC.

This sequence joins TRBV20-1 and TRBJ1-4; possibly TRBD1 for D (5 bases). CDR1 is DFQATT, CDR2 SNEGSKA, per germline (reference sequence). This CDR3 spans 13 amino acids. V dropped 3 bases and J dropped 6 bases, with 11 bases sitting between them. The DNA of the CDR3 is TGCAGTGCTAGGGGGACGGATGATGAAAAACTGTTTTTT. Encoded protein: CSARGTDDEKLFF.

The V and J genes are TRBV7-2 and TRBJ1-2; 11 bases are a match to TRBD1. Germline V gives CDR1 SGHTA, CDR2 FQGNSA. V shed 3 bases, J shed 5 bases, and the junction held 8 bases outside the gene matches. CDR3 length equals 16 residues. The CDR3 region is CASSFYPGQGAYGYTF. The CDR3 DNA reads as TGTGCCAGCAGCTTCTATCCTGGACAGGGGGCATATGGCTACACCTTC. Using reference TRBV7-2 and TRBJ1-2 for the parts outside the CDR3, the full variable domain is GAGVSQSPSNKVTEKGKDVELRCDPISGHTALYWYRQSLGQGLEFLIYFQGNSAPDKSGLPSDRFSAERTGGSVSTLTIQRTQQEDSAVYLCASSFYPGQGAYGYTFGSGTRLTVV.

The gene calls are TRBV2 and TRBJ2-2, with 8 bases fitting TRBD2. V lost 8 bases, J lost 7 bases, and 12 bases stayed unmatched. Germline-derived CDR1 and CDR2 are SNHLY and FYNNEI. The CDR3 spans 15 residues. The CDR3: CASAQGLVSGGELFF. In DNA, the CDR3 is TGTGCCAGCGCCCAGGGACTAGTGAGCGGCGGGGAGCTGTTTTTT.

This chain joins TRBV7-2 and TRBJ1-4, with a possible D match to TRBD1 (5 bases). The CDR3 sequence is 15 residues long. Trimming removed 5 bases from V and 5 bases from J, with 15 bases in between. CDR1 and CDR2 from the germline V gene are SGHTA and FQGNSA. Here the CDR3 reads CASSPMGLKNEKLFF. As DNA, the CDR3 is TGTGCCAGCAGCCCTATGGGACTCAAGAATGAAAAACTGTTTTTT.

The chain is built from TRBV9 and TRBJ2-3, with D perhaps TRBD2 (5 bases). The CDR3 runs to 17 residues. Per the germline V gene, CDR1 is SGDLS and CDR2 is YYNGEE. V gave up 3 bases and J gave up 2 bases, with 19 bases separating them. CDR3 nucleotide sequence: TGTGCCAGCAGCGCCCCCGGGAACCAACTAAACACAGATACGCAGTATTTT. Translation: CASSAPGNQLNTDTQYF. The full variable domain, in which reference TRBV9 and TRBJ2-3 provide the parts outside the CDR3, is DSGVTQTPKHLITATGQRVTLRCSPRSGDLSVYWYQQSLDQGLQFLIQYYNGEERAKGNILERFSAQQFPDLHSELNLSSLELGDSALYFCASSAPGNQLNTDTQYFGPGTRLTVL.

The rearrangement links TRBV7-9 to TRBJ2-4, with D tentatively TRBD1 (6 bases). Trimming pared 5 bases from V and 5 bases from J, leaving 16 bases between. CDR3 length: 15 amino acids. Germline V lookup: CDR1 SEHNR, CDR2 FQNEAQ (reference sequence). CDR3 residues: CASSRKDSIENIQYF. The CDR3 DNA is TGTGCCAGCAGCAGGAAGGACAGCATAGAAAACATTCAGTACTTC.